Below, one T cell receptor beta chain is given with its context. Its specific antigen is unknown. No base quality values were provided; no much bigger clone lies one nucleotide off. In the prospective study, participants were roughly 18 to 100 years old, resided in under 30 geographic areas of the United States, and were enrolled through a virtual design. Cohort assignment in the prospective study relied on participant-reported clinical history from a screening survey and a study questionnaire. Exposed participants had been in contact, within 2 weeks of entering the study, with a person who had a PCR-confirmed or clinician-diagnosed case of COVID-19. Each participant in the prospective study had whole blood, serum and a nasopharyngeal or oropharyngeal swab collected by mobile phlebotomists. Additional blood draws and questionnaires over an approximately two-month period could optionally be provided by prospective study participants. Before DNA extraction, prospective study blood samples were shipped either frozen or at room temperature.

These data originate in a study of blood T cell repertoires in COVID-19 (dated by TCRdb to 2019 to 2021). Broadly, across the study: Samples from collaborators originated in the United States, Italy and Spain and spanned both the acute and convalescent phases of COVID-19. A de-identified subject ID, COVID-19 status, age in years and sex were almost always included in the sample metadata. Where available, HLA class I and class II types were obtained from metadata supplied by the sample provider rather than from assay-based typing. The samples were drawn from two sources: the first 160 participants of the ongoing ImmuneRACE study, and over 950 subjects contributed by 6 global collaborators. The prospective study material was composed of cDNA or gDNA derived from T cells, B-cell-depleted T cells, or PBMCs. The dataset comprised deeply sampled blood TCRbeta repertoires from subjects exposed to, actively infected with, or recovered from COVID-19. The repertoires were released in a freely available public database meant as a resource for research on the immune response to SARS-CoV-2.

The germline V and J ends show losses of 3 bases and 0 bases respectively, and no gene match explains 1 base of the junction. Per the germline V gene, KGHSH is the CDR1 and LQKENI is the CDR2. The CDR3 runs 15 amino acids, cysteine and phenylalanine included. CDR3 DNA is the only sequence kept; it has 45 bases, read in frame from the first base. TCRbeta CDR3 regions were amplified from genomic DNA by means of the immunoSEQ Assay, a bias-controlled multiplex PCR. On the authors' methods: The number of nucleated cells in each sample was estimated by amplification of reference gene primers within the assay. To quantify the absolute abundance of each unique TCRbeta CDR3 rearrangement, sequence reads were collapsed and filtered. For each sample, productive Simpson clonality was calculated as the square root of Simpson's diversity index across productive rearrangements. As stored in TCRdb, this immuneACCESS dataset retains in-frame rearrangements with V and J assigned. A fraction of the clones does not appear; measured against another copy, unresolved V genes explain less than half of the discrepancy, and the remainder lacks a known reason. Clonal size and the V and J genes are those of that table, whereas D and trimming came from the DNA. Across this sample there are 250,000 or so clones, with 88% seen only once. Around 3.6% of the sample is in the top ten clones.

Results the study describes overall, beyond this receptor: How much clinical and demographic metadata was included differed by source and by participant, and the metadata was provided uncurated.

Sequencing was done on a sample of PBMCs or T cells enriched from blood (not recorded which). The origin of this receptor is a woman in her twenties or thirties who had been exposed to COVID-19. Rearrangement joined TRBV18 to TRBJ2-1; the central 8 bases match TRBD2. The nucleotides read TGTGCCAGCTCACCCAGCGGGAGCTCCTACAATGAGCAGTTCTTC. It translates as CASSPSGSSYNEQFF. The full variable domain, with segments outside the CDR3 supplied by the reference TRBV18 and TRBJ2-1 proteins, appears as NAGVMQNPRHLVRRRGQEARLRCSPMKGHSHVYWYRQLPEEGLKFMVYLQKENIIDESGMPKERFSAEFPKEGPSILRIQQVVRGDSAAYFCASSPSGSSYNEQFFGPGTRLTVL.